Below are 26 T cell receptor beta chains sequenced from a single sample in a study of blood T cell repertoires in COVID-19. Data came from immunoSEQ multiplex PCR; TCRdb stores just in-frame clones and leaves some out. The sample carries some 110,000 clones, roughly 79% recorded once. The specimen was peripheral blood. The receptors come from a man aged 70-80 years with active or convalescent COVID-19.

The DNA of the CDR3 is TGTGCCAGCACTTCGGCCAGGGGGCTCACTGAAGCTTTCTTT. Its protein product is CASTSARGLTEAFF. The chain uses TRBV5-5 and TRBJ1-1; TRBD1 agrees at 8 bases. The germline CDR1 and CDR2 sequences are SGHKS and YYEKEE (reference sequence). The ends lost 6 bases at V and 4 bases at J; junction bases unmatched: 8. The CDR3 spans 14 residues.

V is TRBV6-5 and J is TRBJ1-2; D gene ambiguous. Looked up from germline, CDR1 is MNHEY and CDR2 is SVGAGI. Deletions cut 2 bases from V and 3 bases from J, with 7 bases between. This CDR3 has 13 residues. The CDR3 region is CASSYGLYYGYTF. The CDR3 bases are TGTGCCAGCAGTTACGGACTGTACTATGGCTACACCTTC.

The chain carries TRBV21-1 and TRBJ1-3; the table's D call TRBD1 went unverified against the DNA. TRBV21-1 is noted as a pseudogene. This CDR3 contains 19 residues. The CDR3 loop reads CASSPPDRDKPTDGNTIYF. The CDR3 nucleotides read TGTGCCAGCAGCCCCCCGGACAGGGACAAACCGACCGACGGAAACACCATATATTTT.

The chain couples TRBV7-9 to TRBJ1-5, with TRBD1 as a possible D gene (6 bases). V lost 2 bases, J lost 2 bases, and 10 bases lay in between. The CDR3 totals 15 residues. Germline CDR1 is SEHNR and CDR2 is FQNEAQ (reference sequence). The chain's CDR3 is CASSLSSGGNQPQHF. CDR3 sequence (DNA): TGTGCCAGCAGCTTATCGTCAGGGGGCAATCAGCCCCAGCATTTT.

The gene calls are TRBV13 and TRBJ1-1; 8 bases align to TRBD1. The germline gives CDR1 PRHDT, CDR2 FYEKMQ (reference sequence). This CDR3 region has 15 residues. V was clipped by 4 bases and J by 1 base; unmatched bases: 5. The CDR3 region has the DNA TGTGCCAGCAGCTCACGGACAGGGAGGAACACTGAAGCTTTCTTT. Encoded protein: CASSSRTGRNTEAFF.

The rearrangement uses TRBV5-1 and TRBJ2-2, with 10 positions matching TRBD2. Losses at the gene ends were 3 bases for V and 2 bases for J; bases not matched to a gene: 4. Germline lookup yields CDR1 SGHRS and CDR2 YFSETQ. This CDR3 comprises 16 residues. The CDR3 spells CASSWLAGDNTGELFF. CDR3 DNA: TGCGCCAGCAGCTGGCTAGCGGGAGATAACACCGGGGAGCTGTTTTTT.

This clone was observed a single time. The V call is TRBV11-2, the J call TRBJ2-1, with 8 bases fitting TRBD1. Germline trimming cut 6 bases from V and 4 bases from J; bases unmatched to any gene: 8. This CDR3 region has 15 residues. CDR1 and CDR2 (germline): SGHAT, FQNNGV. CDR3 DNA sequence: TGTGCCAGCAGGACGGGACAGGTTCTTTACAATGAGCAGTTCTTC. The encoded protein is CASRTGQVLYNEQFF.

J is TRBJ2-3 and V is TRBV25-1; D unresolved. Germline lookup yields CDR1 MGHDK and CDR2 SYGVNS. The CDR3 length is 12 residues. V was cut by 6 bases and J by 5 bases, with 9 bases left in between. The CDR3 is CASRTPGDTQYF. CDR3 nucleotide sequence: TGTGCCAGCAGGACTCCGGGAGATACGCAGTATTTT.

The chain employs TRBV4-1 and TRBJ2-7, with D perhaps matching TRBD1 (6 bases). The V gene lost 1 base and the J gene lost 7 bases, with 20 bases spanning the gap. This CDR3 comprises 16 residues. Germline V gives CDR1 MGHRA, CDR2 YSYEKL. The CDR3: CASSQGLSDSPWEQYF. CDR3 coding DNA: TGCGCCAGCAGCCAAGGTCTGTCGGACAGCCCCTGGGAGCAGTACTTC.

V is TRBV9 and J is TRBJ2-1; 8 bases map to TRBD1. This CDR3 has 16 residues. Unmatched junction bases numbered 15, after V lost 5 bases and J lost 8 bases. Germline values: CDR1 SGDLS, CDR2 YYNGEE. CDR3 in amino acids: CASSARRDRTRDEQFF. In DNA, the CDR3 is TGTGCCAGCAGTGCCCGCCGGGACAGGACCCGCGATGAGCAGTTCTTC.

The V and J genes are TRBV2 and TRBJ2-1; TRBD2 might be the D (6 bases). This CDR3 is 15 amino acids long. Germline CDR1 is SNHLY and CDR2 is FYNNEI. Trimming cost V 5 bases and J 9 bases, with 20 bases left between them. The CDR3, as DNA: TGTGCCAGCAGTCGTCCCGGGACTGCGCCCAGTGAGCAGTTCTTC. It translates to CASSRPGTAPSEQFF.

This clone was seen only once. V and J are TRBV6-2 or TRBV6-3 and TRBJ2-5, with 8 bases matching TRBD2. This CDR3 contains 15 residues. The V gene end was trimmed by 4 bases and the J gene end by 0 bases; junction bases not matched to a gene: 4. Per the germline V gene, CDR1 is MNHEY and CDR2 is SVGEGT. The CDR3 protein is CASSWSSGDQETQYF. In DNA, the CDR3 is TGTGCCAGCAGTTGGAGTAGCGGGGACCAAGAGACCCAGTACTTC.

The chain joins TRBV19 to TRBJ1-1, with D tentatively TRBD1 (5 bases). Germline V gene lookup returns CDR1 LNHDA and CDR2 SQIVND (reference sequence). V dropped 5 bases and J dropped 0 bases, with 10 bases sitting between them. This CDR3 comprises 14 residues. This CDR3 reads CASSQDRLNTEAFF. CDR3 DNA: TGTGCCAGTAGTCAAGACAGACTGAACACTGAAGCTTTCTTT.

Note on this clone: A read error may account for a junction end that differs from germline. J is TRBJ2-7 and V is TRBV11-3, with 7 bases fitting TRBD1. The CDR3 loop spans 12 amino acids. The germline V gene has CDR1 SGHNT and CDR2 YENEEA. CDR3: CASSLRQGDTVF. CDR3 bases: TGTGCCAGCAGCCTAAGACAGGGAGACACGGTCTTC.

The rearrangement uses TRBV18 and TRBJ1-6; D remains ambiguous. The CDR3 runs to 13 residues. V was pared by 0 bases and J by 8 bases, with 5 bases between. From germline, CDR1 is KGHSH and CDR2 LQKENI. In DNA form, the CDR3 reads TGTGCCAGCTCACCACCCCAGGATTCACCCCTCCACTTT. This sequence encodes CASSPPQDSPLHF.

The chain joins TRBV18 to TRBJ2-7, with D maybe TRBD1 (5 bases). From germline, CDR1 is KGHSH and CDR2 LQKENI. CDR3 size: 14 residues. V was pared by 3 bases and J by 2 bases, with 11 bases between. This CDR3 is CASSPDTATYEQYF. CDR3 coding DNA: TGTGCCAGCTCACCGGACACCGCAACCTACGAGCAGTACTTC.

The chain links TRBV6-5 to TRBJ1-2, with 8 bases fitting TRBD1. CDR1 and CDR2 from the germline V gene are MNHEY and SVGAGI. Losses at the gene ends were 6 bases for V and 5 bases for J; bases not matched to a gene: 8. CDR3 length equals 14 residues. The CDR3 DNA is TGTGCCAGCAGCCCCGGGACAGGCGAATATGGCTACACCTTC. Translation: CASSPGTGEYGYTF.

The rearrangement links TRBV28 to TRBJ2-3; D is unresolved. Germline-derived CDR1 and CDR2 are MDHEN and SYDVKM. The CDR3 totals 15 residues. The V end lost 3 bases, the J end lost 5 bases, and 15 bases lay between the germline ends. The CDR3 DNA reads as TGTGCCAGCAGTTTGGTAACGACTCAAGGAGATACGCAGTATTTT. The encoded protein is CASSLVTTQGDTQYF.

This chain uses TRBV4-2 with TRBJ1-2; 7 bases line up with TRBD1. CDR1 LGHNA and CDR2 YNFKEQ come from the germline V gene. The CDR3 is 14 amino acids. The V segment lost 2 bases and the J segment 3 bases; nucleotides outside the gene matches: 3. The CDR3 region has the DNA TGTGCCAGCAGCCAACAGGGACAGTACTATGGCTACACCTTC. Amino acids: CASSQQGQYYGYTF.

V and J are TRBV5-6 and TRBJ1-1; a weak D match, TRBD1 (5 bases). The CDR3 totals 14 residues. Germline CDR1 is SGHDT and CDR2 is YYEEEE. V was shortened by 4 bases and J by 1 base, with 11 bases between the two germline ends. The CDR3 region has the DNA TGTGCCAGCAGCCAGGGCGCCACGAACACTGAAGCTTTCTTT. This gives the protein CASSQGATNTEAFF.

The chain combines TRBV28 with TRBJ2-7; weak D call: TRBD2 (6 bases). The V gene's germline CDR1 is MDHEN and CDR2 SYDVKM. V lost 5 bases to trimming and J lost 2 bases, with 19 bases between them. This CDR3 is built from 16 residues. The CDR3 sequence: CASSLVGGDPPYEQYF. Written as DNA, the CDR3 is TGTGCCAGCAGTCTCGTCGGGGGAGACCCACCCTACGAGCAGTACTTC.

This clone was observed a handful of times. This CDR3 is CASSYGPAGQPQHF. The CDR3 bases are TGTGCCAGCAGTTACGGCCCCGCGGGGCAGCCCCAGCATTTT. V usage is TRBV6-2 or TRBV6-3 and J usage is TRBJ1-5; D not certain. The CDR3 is made up of 14 amino acids. Germline CDR1 reads MNHEY; CDR2 reads SVGEGT. V lost 2 bases and J lost 7, with 12 bases in between.

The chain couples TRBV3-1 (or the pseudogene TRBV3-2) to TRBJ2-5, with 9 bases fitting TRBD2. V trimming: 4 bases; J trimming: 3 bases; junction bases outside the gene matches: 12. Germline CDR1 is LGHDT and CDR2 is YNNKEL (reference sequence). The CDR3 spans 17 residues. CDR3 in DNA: TGTGCCAGCAGCCCGCCCTCGGGTCTAGCGGGAAAAGAGACCCAGTACTTC. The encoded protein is CASSPPSGLAGKETQYF.

CDR3 region: CASSQGLAVYNEQFF. CDR3 coding DNA: TGTGCCAGCAGTCAAGGACTAGCGGTTTACAATGAGCAGTTCTTC. This chain uses TRBV27 with TRBJ2-1, with 10 bases matching TRBD2. Losses at the gene ends were 5 bases for V and 4 bases for J; bases not matched to a gene: 5. This CDR3 spans 15 amino acids. In germline, CDR1 is MNHEY, CDR2 SMNVEV (reference sequence).

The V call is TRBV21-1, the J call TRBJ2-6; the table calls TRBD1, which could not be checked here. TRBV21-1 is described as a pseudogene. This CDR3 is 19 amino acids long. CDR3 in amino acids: CASSKGEIQVSSGANVLTF. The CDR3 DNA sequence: TGTGCCAGCAGCAAAGGAGAGATACAGGTGAGCTCTGGGGCCAACGTCCTGACTTTC.

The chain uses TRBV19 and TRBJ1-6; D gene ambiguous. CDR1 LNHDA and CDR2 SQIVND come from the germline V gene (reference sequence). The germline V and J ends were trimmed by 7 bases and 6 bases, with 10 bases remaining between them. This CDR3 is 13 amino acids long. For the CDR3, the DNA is TGTGCCAGTAATGAGGGAACTAATTCACCCCTCCACTTT. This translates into CASNEGTNSPLHF.